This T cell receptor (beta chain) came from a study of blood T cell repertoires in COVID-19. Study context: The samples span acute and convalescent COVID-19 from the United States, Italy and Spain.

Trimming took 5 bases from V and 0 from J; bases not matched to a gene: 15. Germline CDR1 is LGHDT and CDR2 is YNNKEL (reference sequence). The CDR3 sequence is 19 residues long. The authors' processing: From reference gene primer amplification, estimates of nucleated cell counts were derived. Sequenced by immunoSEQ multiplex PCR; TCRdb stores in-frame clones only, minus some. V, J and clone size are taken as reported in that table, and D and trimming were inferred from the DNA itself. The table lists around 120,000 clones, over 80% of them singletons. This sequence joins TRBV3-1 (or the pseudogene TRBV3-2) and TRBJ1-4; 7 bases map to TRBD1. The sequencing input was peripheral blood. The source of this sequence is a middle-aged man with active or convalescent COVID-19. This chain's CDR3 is CASSSRWAQTGTTNEKLFF. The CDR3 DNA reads TGTGCCAGCAGCTCCCGTTGGGCCCAGACAGGGACAACTAATGAAAAACTGTTTTTT.